These 22 T cell receptor beta chains were all obtained from the same sample, sequenced in a study of response to subunit inactivated influenza vaccine. TCRdb independently ran MiXCR on the RT-PCR reads; one entry per CDR3 protein. Among 430,000 or so distinct CDR3 sequences, approximately 11% were seen once, and the ten largest hold approximately 12%. The sample here was PBMCs from blood, taken about 40 days after vaccination. These receptors were collected from a man aged 45 to 65 who received an inactivated influenza vaccine.

This clonotype came up many times. This chain links TRBV28 with TRBJ2-7, with D possibly being TRBD2 (5 bases). In germline, CDR1 is MDHEN, CDR2 SYDVKM. The CDR3 totals 14 residues. V lost 3 bases and J 2 bases, leaving 11 bases between the germline ends. The CDR3 coding sequence is TGTGCCAGCAGTTTCTCCCACGGGGCCTACGAGCAGTACTTC. Amino acids: CASSFSHGAYEQYF.

There are a few counts of this clonotype. This chain joins TRBV7-2 and TRBJ2-3, with D unclear. V was clipped by 0 bases and J by 11 bases, with 9 bases between them. CDR3 length: 12 amino acids. CDR1 SGHTA and CDR2 FQGNSA come from the germline V gene. The CDR3 spells CASSLASRGQYF. The CDR3, as DNA: TGTGCCAGCAGCTTAGCTTCCCGCGGGCAGTATTTT.

Ten or more counts support this clonotype. The J gene is TRBJ2-7, the V gene TRBV7-6; D is possibly TRBD2 (6 bases). Trimming stripped 5 bases from V and 6 bases from J, with 14 bases between. The length of the CDR3 is 13 residues. In germline, CDR1 is SGHVS, CDR2 FNYEAQ. The CDR3: CASSRRRGVEQYF. Here the CDR3 DNA reads TGTGCCAGCAGCCGCAGGCGGGGCGTCGAGCAGTACTTC.

This clonotype was seen more than once but under ten times. CDR3 bases: TGTGCCAGCAGGGTAGCGGACCCAAGGAAGAATGAGCAGTTCTTC. This sequence encodes CASRVADPRKNEQFF. The rearrangement uses TRBV7-2 and TRBJ2-1, with D perhaps TRBD2 (6 bases). Trimming removed 6 bases at V and 7 bases at J, with 19 bases between. The CDR3 totals 15 residues. The germline CDR1 and CDR2 sequences are SGHTA and FQGNSA.

The rearrangement links TRBV11-2 to TRBJ2-1; weak D call: TRBD2 (6 bases). CDR1 is SGHAT and CDR2 is FQNNGV in the germline V gene. V lost 5 bases and J 0 bases, leaving 17 bases between the germline ends. CDR3 length equals 17 residues. CDR3 nucleotides: TGTGCCAGCAGCGCAGCCCGTGGGGGGAGCTCCTACAATGAGCAGTTCTTC. Protein: CASSAARGGSSYNEQFF. Full variable domain (remainder filled in from reference TRBV11-2 and TRBJ2-1): EAGVAQSPRYKIIEKRQSVAFWCNPISGHATLYWYQQILGQGPKLLIQFQNNGVVDDSQLPKDRFSAERLKGVDSTLKIQPAKLEDSAVYLCASSAARGGSSYNEQFFGPGTRLTVL.

This clonotype was recorded at least ten times. The chain combines TRBV12-3 or TRBV12-4 with TRBJ2-5; no definite D call. The CDR3 loop spans 14 amino acids. V gave up 1 base and J gave up 2 bases, with 8 bases separating them. The CDR3 nucleotides read TGTGCCAGCAGTTTAGGTACATTTCAAGAGACCCAGTACTTC. Translating it yields CASSLGTFQETQYF.

This clonotype was detected a few times. The V call is TRBV20-1, the J call TRBJ2-2, with D tentatively TRBD1 (5 bases). Germline V gene sequence: CDR1 DFQATT, CDR2 SNEGSKA (reference sequence). The CDR3 is 15 residues long. V lost 6 bases and J lost 1, with 15 bases in between. DNA for the CDR3: TGCAGTGCCTCGGGCAGGGTAAAGAACACCGGGGAGCTGTTTTTT. Its translation: CSASGRVKNTGELFF.

This clonotype was seen a few times. The genes are TRBV20-1 and TRBJ2-3, with 7 bases matching TRBD1. In germline, CDR1 is DFQATT, CDR2 SNEGSKA (reference sequence). The CDR3 covers 16 residues. V lost 0 bases, J lost 3 bases, and 9 bases stayed unmatched. The CDR3 region is CSARDRRQGGTDTQYF. CDR3 DNA: TGCAGTGCTAGAGATCGAAGACAGGGCGGGACAGATACGCAGTATTTT.

This clonotype has at least ten counts. The rearrangement joins TRBV5-1 to TRBJ1-2, with TRBD1 matching over 11 bases. Germline CDR1 SGHRS, CDR2 YFSETQ. The CDR3 consists of 14 residues. Germline trimming cut 4 bases from V and 7 bases from J; bases unmatched to any gene: 6. This CDR3 is CASSPGQGVSGYTF. CDR3 bases: TGCGCCAGCAGCCCGGGACAGGGGGTCTCTGGCTACACCTTC. The full variable domain, completed using reference TRBV5-1 and TRBJ1-2, is KAGVTQTPRYLIKTRGQQVTLSCSPISGHRSVSWYQQTPGQGLQFLFEYFSETQRNKGNFPGRFSGRQFSNSRSEMNVSTLELGDSALYLCASSPGQGVSGYTFGSGTRLTVV.

This clonotype was counted at least ten times. This rearrangement joins TRBV12-3 or TRBV12-4 to TRBJ2-2, with D possibly being TRBD2 (5 bases). Trimming removed 7 bases at V and 2 bases at J, with 14 bases between. The CDR3 sequence is 15 residues long. In nucleotides, the CDR3 is TGTGCCAGCACTACCCGGGGATTTAACACCGGGGAGCTGTTTTTT. Translating gives CASTTRGFNTGELFF.

This clonotype was counted ten times or more. The chain is built from TRBV24-1 and TRBJ2-2; possibly TRBD1 for D (5 bases). Germline V gene lookup returns CDR1 KGHDR and CDR2 SFDVKD. V lost 0 bases, J lost 3 bases, and 10 bases lay in between. CDR3 length: 16 amino acids. The CDR3 nucleotides read TGTGCCACCAGTGATTTGGACGAGACAGACACCGGGGAGCTGTTTTTT. Translating gives CATSDLDETDTGELFF.

This clonotype came up a few times. The rearrangement joins TRBV7-6 to TRBJ2-2, with TRBD2 matching 7 bases. This CDR3 is built from 17 residues. Germline CDR1 SGHVS, CDR2 FNYEAQ. V was pared by 5 bases and J by 0 bases, with 9 bases of the junction left unmatched. The CDR3 nucleotides are TGTGCCAGCAGCAGACGGCGGAGCGGGACGAACACCGGGGAGCTGTTTTTT. Translation: CASSRRRSGTNTGELFF.

V and J are TRBV4-2 and TRBJ2-1; tentative D call: TRBD2 (7 bases). The CDR3 spans 18 residues. Per germline, CDR1 LGHNA and CDR2 YNFKEQ. V was trimmed by 4 bases and J by 0 bases, leaving 19 bases between them. The CDR3, as DNA: TGTGCCAGCAGCCCTCAAGGGGGGGAGGCTATCTCCTACAATGAGCAGTTCTTC. Protein: CASSPQGGEAISYNEQFF.

This clonotype was counted ten times or more. The V and J genes are TRBV20-1 and TRBJ2-3; 7 bases fit TRBD2. With 7 bases clipped from V and 0 bases from J, the junction kept 7 bases outside the gene matches. The CDR3 loop spans 14 amino acids. CDR1 is DFQATT, CDR2 SNEGSKA, per germline (reference sequence). The CDR3 sequence: CSGRLADSTDTQYF. In nucleotides, the CDR3 is TGCAGTGGAAGGCTAGCGGATAGCACAGATACGCAGTATTTT.

The chain joins TRBV6-1 to TRBJ2-5; 13 bases map to TRBD2. From germline, CDR1 is MNHNS and CDR2 SASEGT. The CDR3 consists of 14 residues. Losses at the gene ends were 8 bases for V and 6 bases for J; bases not matched to a gene: 6. CDR3 in amino acids: CASSGTSGAQTQYF. CDR3 coding DNA: TGTGCCAGCTCCGGGACTAGCGGGGCACAGACCCAGTACTTC.

The sample holds a few counts of this clonotype. The chain couples TRBV4-2 to TRBJ1-4; 9 nucleotides line up with TRBD1. The germline V gene encodes CDR1 LGHNA and CDR2 YNFKEQ. The V and J ends lost 0 bases and 1 base, in that order; junction bases with no gene match: 6. This CDR3 contains 18 residues. CDR3 in DNA: TGTGCCAGCAGCCAAGATCTAAACAGGGGGCGAACTAATGAAAAACTGTTTTTT. It encodes CASSQDLNRGRTNEKLFF.

CDR3 protein: CASSPRGVNSPLHF. The CDR3 DNA reads as TGTGCCAGCAGTCCCAGGGGTGTGAATTCACCCCTCCACTTT. The chain links TRBV6-1 to TRBJ1-6, with a possible D match to TRBD1 (6 bases). Trimming removed 5 bases at V and 7 bases at J, with 12 bases between. The germline V gene encodes CDR1 MNHNS and CDR2 SASEGT. The length of the CDR3 is 14 residues.

In this sample, this clonotype turned up many times. The chain joins TRBV7-8 to TRBJ2-7; tentative D call: TRBD1 (6 bases). V was clipped by 5 bases and J by 4 bases, with 15 bases between them. CDR3 length: 14 residues. The V gene's germline CDR1 is SGHVS and CDR2 FQNEAQ. The CDR3 DNA follows: TGTGCCAGCAGCCCGATATGGACAGCATACGAGCAGTACTTC. Its protein product is CASSPIWTAYEQYF.

This clonotype has a count of ten or more. The chain recombines TRBV27 with TRBJ1-6, with TRBD1 matching over 7 bases. Germline V gene data show CDR1 as MNHEY and CDR2 as SMNVEV (reference sequence). Unmatched junction bases numbered 15, after V lost 6 bases and J lost 7 bases. The CDR3 runs 17 residues. CDR3 in amino acids: CASRELLLTGQNSPLHF. In DNA, the CDR3 is TGTGCCAGCAGAGAATTATTGCTGACAGGGCAAAATTCACCCCTCCACTTT.

This chain uses TRBV7-9 with TRBJ1-2, with D possibly being TRBD1 (5 bases). This CDR3 contains 14 residues. Germline CDR1 reads SEHNR; CDR2 reads FQNEAQ (reference sequence). V was clipped by 2 bases and J by 8 bases, with 15 bases between them. The DNA for the CDR3 is TGTGCCAGCAGCTTATATCCCGGGGCATGGGGCTACACCTTC. Residues: CASSLYPGAWGYTF.

The chain uses TRBV20-1 and TRBJ1-1, with D tentatively TRBD1 (6 bases). The CDR3 contains 11 residues. Germline CDR1 reads DFQATT; CDR2 reads SNEGSKA (reference sequence). V was shortened by 8 bases and J by 5 bases, with 12 bases between the two germline ends. The DNA of the CDR3 is TGCAGTTCCCCTCAGGGGACTGAAGCTTTCTTT. Translating gives CSSPQGTEAFF.

This clonotype showed up many times. CDR3 nucleotides: TGTGCCAGCAGTTTGGGCAGGGGTGCCTACGAGCAGTACTTC. This gives the protein CASSLGRGAYEQYF. The V gene is TRBV12-3 or TRBV12-4, the J gene TRBJ2-7; D may be TRBD1 (6 bases). V lost 3 bases to trimming and J lost 2 bases, with 11 bases between them. The CDR3 loop spans 14 amino acids.